These 17 T cell receptor beta chains originate from one sample sequenced in a study of tumor-infiltrating lymphocytes in primary liver carcinoma. Unsorted whole blood supplied the RNA, and germline DNA was extracted too. A primer in the constant region served to generate TCR beta cDNA from roughly 450 ng of total RNA. Amplification in three nested multiplex PCR rounds with slightly modified ARM-PCR gave rise to TCR beta libraries. Amplification in the first two PCR rounds was performed using TRBV1-TRBV30 forward primers and a C-beta reverse primer for approximately 10 cycles each. TCRdb called the multiplex PCR reads again in MiXCR, with one record for every CDR3 protein. The sample holds around 170,000 distinct CDR3 sequences, around 60% seen once. Sequenced material: peripheral blood. The receptors stem from a man aged 40-55 years with primary liver carcinoma and hepatitis B virus infection.

The V call is TRBV29-1, the J call TRBJ2-6; possible D gene TRBD1, 5 bases. Germline CDR1 and CDR2: SQVTM and ANQGSEA. The CDR3 spans 17 residues. V was trimmed by 0 bases and J by 2 bases, leaving 14 bases between them. The CDR3 protein is CSVEDWGRVTGANVLTF. CDR3 nucleotides: TGCAGCGTTGAAGATTGGGGCAGGGTCACTGGGGCCAACGTCCTGACTTTC.

There are many counts of this clonotype. The V and J genes are TRBV11-2 and TRBJ2-7; 7 positions match TRBD1. With 3 bases clipped from V and 5 bases from J, the junction kept 10 bases outside the gene matches. Per the germline V gene, CDR1 is SGHAT and CDR2 is FQNNGV. The CDR3 sequence is 15 residues long. CDR3 sequence reads: CASSLRQGIRHEQYF. The CDR3 DNA reads TGTGCCAGCAGCTTGAGACAGGGTATCCGCCACGAGCAGTACTTC.

The chain recombines TRBV6-1 with TRBJ2-3; D could derive from TRBD1 or TRBD2 (6 bases each). The CDR3 contains 13 residues. The V gene lost 8 bases and the J gene lost 6 bases, with 15 bases spanning the gap. CDR1 MNHNS and CDR2 SASEGT come from the germline V gene. The CDR3 spells CASEGGETDTQYF. The CDR3 DNA sequence: TGTGCCAGCGAGGGGGGAGAAACGGATACGCAGTATTTT.

This clonotype showed up just a few times. V is TRBV6-6 and J is TRBJ2-4, with a tentative D call TRBD2 (7 bases). The V end was cut by 2 bases, the J end by 0 bases, with 11 bases between. The V gene's germline CDR1 is MNHNY and CDR2 SVGAGI (reference sequence). This CDR3 is 16 amino acids long. The CDR3 region has the DNA TGTGCCAGCAGTTACAGGGGGGGGGTAGCCAAAAACATTCAGTACTTC. Translated: CASSYRGGVAKNIQYF.

This clonotype was recorded many times. This rearrangement joins TRBV29-1 to TRBJ2-7, with D tentatively TRBD2 (5 bases). This CDR3 is 14 amino acids long. Deletions cut 7 bases from V and 6 bases from J, with 22 bases between. CDR1 and CDR2 (germline): SQVTM, ANQGSEA. CDR3 in amino acids: CSAGGLLNNGEQYF. The DNA of the CDR3 is TGCAGCGCCGGTGGACTGCTTAACAATGGCGAGCAGTACTTC.

Ten or more counts support this clonotype. This chain connects TRBV29-1 to TRBJ2-1; D uncertain. Germline CDR1 and CDR2: SQVTM and ANQGSEA. This CDR3 is built from 13 residues. The V end lost 1 base, the J end lost 4 bases, and 8 bases lay between the germline ends. CDR3 amino acids: CSVEVQRYNEQFF. The CDR3, as DNA: TGCAGCGTTGAAGTTCAGAGGTACAATGAGCAGTTCTTC.

The chain is built from TRBV29-1 and TRBJ2-7; D gene unclear. The ends were cut back, 4 bases at V and 0 bases at J, with 13 bases in the middle. The V gene's germline CDR1 is SQVTM and CDR2 ANQGSEA. The CDR3 totals 14 residues. The CDR3 region is CSVGEVVVSYEQYF. The CDR3 DNA reads as TGCAGCGTTGGGGAAGTGGTGGTCTCCTACGAGCAGTACTTC.

There are a few counts of this clonotype. The rearrangement uses TRBV5-6 and TRBJ2-5; D uncertain. V was pared by 3 bases and J by 8 bases, with 11 bases between. The CDR3 has 12 amino acids. Germline CDR1 reads SGHDT; CDR2 reads YYEEEE. The CDR3 is CASSSPGETQYF. DNA for the CDR3: TGTGCCAGCAGCTCACCCGGAGAAACCCAGTACTTC.

This sequence joins TRBV6-1 and TRBJ2-7, with a possible D match to TRBD1 (6 bases). Germline V lookup: CDR1 MNHNS, CDR2 SASEGT. The CDR3 contains 15 residues. V lost 0 bases to trimming and J lost 3 bases, with 12 bases between them. CDR3 coding DNA: TGTGCCAGCAGTGAAGCGGGTACAGGGATCTACGAGCAGTACTTC. The encoded protein is CASSEAGTGIYEQYF.

Note on this clonotype: A much more abundant neighbour one base away suggests this may be a read error. The chain is built from TRBV11-2 and TRBJ2-7; D may be TRBD1 (5 bases). This CDR3 has 12 amino acids. Germline CDR1 SGHAT, CDR2 FQNNGV. The CDR3 nucleotides read TGTGTCAGCAGCTTAGAAGGGGACGAGCAGTACTTC. This codes for CVSSLEGDEQYF.

This clonotype was observed a single time. At one of its ends the junction is not consistent with the germline gene, which may arise from a read error. The DNA of the CDR3 is TGTGCCAACAGTTTAACAACTAGCGGGGGGGAGCAGTACTTC. Its translation: CANSLTTSGGEQYF. The J gene is TRBJ2-7, the V gene TRBV12-3 or TRBV12-4; 12 bases agree with TRBD2. The CDR3 contains 14 residues.

Comments on this clonotype: An end of the junction differs from the germline gene, which may be a read error. The chain joins TRBV12-3 or TRBV12-4 to TRBJ2-5; perhaps TRBD2 as D (5 bases). The CDR3 consists of 13 residues. The CDR3 loop is CASSLGLAGSPDF. Here the CDR3 DNA reads TGTGCCAGCAGTTTAGGGCTAGCCGGTTCTCCGGACTTC.

This clonotype was found once. It is likely a read error, because the conserved phenylalanine at the end of the CDR3 is missing. The rearrangement joins TRBV11-2 to TRBJ2-3; 10 bases align to TRBD2. The V segment lost 3 bases and the J segment 5 bases; nucleotides outside the gene matches: 8. CDR3 length: 16 residues. CDR1 and CDR2 from the germline V gene are SGHAT and FQNNGV. As DNA, the CDR3 is TGTGCCAGCAGCTTCCTACTAGCGGGGATCATAGATACGCAGTATCTT. This translates into CASSFLLAGIIDTQYL.

The chain links TRBV5-1 to TRBJ2-3; TRBD2 matches 10 bases. There are 15 residues in the CDR3. V was clipped by 4 bases and J by 6 bases; unmatched bases: 8. CDR1 is SGHRS and CDR2 is YFSETQ in the germline V gene. In DNA, the CDR3 is TGCGCCAGCAGCCTAGCGGGAGTGGAAACGGATACGCAGTATTTT. Residues: CASSLAGVETDTQYF.

The rearrangement joins TRBV6-5 to TRBJ1-6; 8 bases line up with TRBD1. Germline CDR1 is MNHEY and CDR2 is SVGAGI. V shed 6 bases and J 8 bases; nucleotides not matched to a gene: 9. The CDR3 runs 15 residues. The CDR3 sequence is CASSPGTGDDSPLHF. CDR3 in DNA: TGTGCCAGCAGCCCCGGGACAGGCGATGATTCACCCCTCCACTTT.

This clonotype has ten or more counts. The rearrangement links TRBV28 to TRBJ2-1; 12 bases line up with TRBD1. CDR1 is MDHEN, CDR2 SYDVKM, per germline. With V trimmed by 6 bases and J by 9 bases, 9 bases remained unmatched. This CDR3 is built from 15 residues. The CDR3 DNA follows: TGTGCCAGCAGGGGACCGGGACAGGGGGCCGGTGAGCAGTTCTTC. Protein product: CASRGPGQGAGEQFF.

Of note for this clonotype: Lacking the conserved final phenylalanine or tryptophan, this CDR3 likely reflects a read error. This chain connects TRBV6-1 to TRBJ2-3; 9 bases map to TRBD1. Germline-derived CDR1 and CDR2 are MNHNS and SASEGT. CDR3 size: 15 residues. Trimming removed 5 bases from V and 3 bases from J; junction bases left unmatched: 6. In DNA form, the CDR3 reads TGTGCCAGCAGTTACGGGACAGGGAGGACAGATACGCAGTATTCT. This codes for CASSYGTGRTDTQYS.